This TCR beta chain was captured by sequencing in a study of T cell responses to AZD1222 COVID-19 vaccine. Overall study: It was second doses at about 4 or about 12 weeks that were pooled. Study-wide points: Repertoires were collected only later (after the peak T cell response had occurred).

In germline, CDR1 is SGHRS, CDR2 YFSETQ. With 0 bases clipped from V and 1 base from J, the junction kept 3 bases outside the gene matches. The CDR3 sequence is 16 residues long. Sequencing was performed with immunoSEQ multiplex PCR; in TCRdb, only in-frame clones are kept and a portion is missing. The sample has 110,000 to 150,000 clones; more than 85% are singletons. As regards this clone: Its matching antigen is unknown. Other DNA variants within this sample encode the same CDR3.

This sample comprised peripheral blood, obtained on day 0 of AZD1222 vaccination. This TCR derives from an adult in good health. V gene TRBV5-1 combines with J gene TRBJ2-2, with 7 bases that match TRBD2. CDR3 coding DNA: TGCGCCAGCAGCTTGGGGCTAGCGGTGAACACCGGGGAGCTGTTTTTT. Amino acids: CASSLGLAVNTGELFF. The full variable domain, its missing parts supplied by reference TRBV5-1 and TRBJ2-2, is KAGVTQTPRYLIKTRGQQVTLSCSPISGHRSVSWYQQTPGQGLQFLFEYFSETQRNKGNFPGRFSGRQFSNSRSEMNVSTLELGDSALYLCASSLGLAVNTGELFFGEGSRLTVL.